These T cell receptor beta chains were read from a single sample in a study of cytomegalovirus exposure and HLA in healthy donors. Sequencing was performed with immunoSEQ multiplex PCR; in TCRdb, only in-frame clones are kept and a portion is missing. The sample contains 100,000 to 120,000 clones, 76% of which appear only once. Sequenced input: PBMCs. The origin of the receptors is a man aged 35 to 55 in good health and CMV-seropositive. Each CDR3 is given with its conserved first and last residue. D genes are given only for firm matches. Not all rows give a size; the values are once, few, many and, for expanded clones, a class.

CDR3 DNA: TGTGCCAGTAGTATAGTAGTCGGGGAGCCCCAGCATTTT
CDR3 protein: CASSIVVGEPQHF
clone size: NA
D gene: NA
J gene: TRBJ1-5
V gene: TRBV19

CDR3 DNA: TGTGCCAGCAGCTCGGGACAGGGGGCATTTCTTCCAGCGGAGACCCAGTACTTC
CDR3 protein: CASSSGQGAFLPAETQYF
clone size: NA
D gene: TRBD1
J gene: TRBJ2-5
V gene: TRBV7-8

CDR3 DNA: TGTGCTAGTGGTCCGCCATCACAGGGAACCCAAGAGACCCAGTACTTC
CDR3 protein: CASGPPSQGTQETQYF
clone size: NA
D gene: NA
J gene: TRBJ2-5
V gene: TRBV12-5

CDR3 DNA: TGCGCCAGCAGCCACTCCCCGGGGGGAGAAGGAACTGAAGCTTTCTTT
CDR3 protein: CASSHSPGGEGTEAFF
clone size: NA
D gene: NA
J gene: TRBJ1-1
V gene: TRBV4-1

CDR3 DNA: TGCGCCAGCAGCCAAGATCAGGCGAGCTCCTATAATTCACCCCTCCACTTT
CDR3 protein: CASSQDQASSYNSPLHF
clone size: NA
D gene: NA
J gene: TRBJ1-6
V gene: TRBV4-1

CDR3 DNA: TGTGCCATCAGTGAGCGTTTGGGACAGGGCGTTAACTATGGCTACACCTTC
CDR3 protein: CAISERLGQGVNYGYTF
clone size: NA
D gene: TRBD1
J gene: TRBJ1-2
V gene: TRBV10-3

CDR3 DNA: TGTGCCAGCAGCTTAAGCGGTGGGGGACTAGCGGGGGACCAAGAGACCCAGTACTTC
CDR3 protein: CASSLSGGGLAGDQETQYF
clone size: NA
D gene: TRBD2
J gene: TRBJ2-5
V gene: TRBV7-3

CDR3 DNA: TGTGCCAGCAGTGTACAGGGGGCGGCTAACTATGGCTACACCTTC
CDR3 protein: CASSVQGAANYGYTF
clone size: NA
D gene: TRBD1
J gene: TRBJ1-2
V gene: TRBV6-5

CDR3 DNA: TGTGCCAGCAGCCGAGGACAGGGGGTTAACTTCAACAATGAGCAGTTCTTC
CDR3 protein: CASSRGQGVNFNNEQFF
clone size: NA
D gene: TRBD1
J gene: TRBJ2-1
V gene: TRBV7-6

CDR3 DNA: TGTGCCAGCAGTTCGGACTTCCGACAGCCCCAGCATTTT
CDR3 protein: CASSSDFRQPQHF
clone size: NA
D gene: NA
J gene: TRBJ1-5
V gene: TRBV27

CDR3 DNA: TGTGCCAGCAGCTTAGGCGGGGGGGGGACGAACACAGATACGCAGTATTTT
CDR3 protein: CASSLGGGGTNTDTQYF
clone size: NA
D gene: TRBD2
J gene: TRBJ2-3
V gene: TRBV13

CDR3 DNA: TGTGCCAGCAGCTTAACTGGGGGCGGACTCGCCGGGGAGCTGTTTTTT
CDR3 protein: CASSLTGGGLAGELFF
clone size: NA
D gene: NA
J gene: TRBJ2-2
V gene: TRBV11-2

CDR3 DNA: TGTGCCTGGAGTGTAGGCGGGGGCAATTCCGATGAGCAGTTCTTC
CDR3 protein: CAWSVGGGNSDEQFF
clone size: NA
D gene: NA
J gene: TRBJ2-1
V gene: TRBV30

CDR3 DNA: TGTGCCAGCAGCTCACTGAGGGGGCTCACCTCCTACGAGCAGTACTTC
CDR3 protein: CASSSLRGLTSYEQYF
clone size: once
D gene: TRBD1
J gene: TRBJ2-7
V gene: TRBV5-6

CDR3 DNA: TGTGCCAGTAGTATTAAGGGAGGGTCTGGGGCCAACGTCCTGACTTTC
CDR3 protein: CASSIKGGSGANVLTF
clone size: NA
D gene: TRBD2
J gene: TRBJ2-6
V gene: TRBV19

CDR3 DNA: TGTGCCAGCAGGTTTGACAGGACCTCCTACGAGCAGTACTTC
CDR3 protein: CASRFDRTSYEQYF
clone size: NA
D gene: NA
J gene: TRBJ2-7
V gene: TRBV2

CDR3 DNA: TGTGCCAGCAGCTTAGGAGCGTTTGGAGCTTTCTTT
CDR3 protein: CASSLGAFGAFF
clone size: NA
D gene: NA
J gene: TRBJ1-1
V gene: TRBV7-9

CDR3 DNA: TGTGCCAGCAGTTTAGGGTCTCGGGGGACTAGCGGGATCTACGAGCAGTACTTC
CDR3 protein: CASSLGSRGTSGIYEQYF
clone size: once
D gene: TRBD2
J gene: TRBJ2-7
V gene: TRBV28

CDR3 DNA: TGTGCCAGCACCACCGGGGGTGGGGCTGAAGCTTTCTTT
CDR3 protein: CASTTGGGAEAFF
clone size: NA
D gene: NA
J gene: TRBJ1-1
V gene: TRBV5-5

CDR3 DNA: TGTGCCAGCAGCTATAGCGGGGGGTTTACAGATACGCAGTATTTT
CDR3 protein: CASSYSGGFTDTQYF
clone size: few
D gene: TRBD2
J gene: TRBJ2-3
V gene: TRBV11-3

CDR3 DNA: TGTGCCTGGAGACAGGGCGGGCGGACGAACACTGAAGCTTTCTTT
CDR3 protein: CAWRQGGRTNTEAFF
clone size: once
D gene: NA
J gene: TRBJ1-1
V gene: TRBV30

CDR3 DNA: TGCAGCGTTTTAGCGGGTTCCAAAAACAGTCAGTACTTC
CDR3 protein: CSVLAGSKNSQYF
clone size: NA
D gene: TRBD2
J gene: TRBJ2-4
V gene: TRBV29-1

CDR3 DNA: TGTGCCACCGGGGGCGGGAGGAGGAGCTACGAGCAGTACTTC
CDR3 protein: CATGGGRRSYEQYF
clone size: NA
D gene: TRBD2
J gene: TRBJ2-7
V gene: TRBV7-9

CDR3 DNA: TGTGCCAGCAGCCAAGATATGAGGGGGGAGCTGTTTTTT
CDR3 protein: CASSQDMRGELFF
clone size: NA
D gene: NA
J gene: TRBJ2-2
V gene: TRBV5-4

CDR3 DNA: TGTGCCAGCAGCTCAGGGGACAGGGGAGGTAGGGGGTACTTC
CDR3 protein: CASSSGDRGGRGYF
clone size: NA
D gene: TRBD1
J gene: TRBJ2-7
V gene: TRBV7-2

CDR3 DNA: TGCAGCGTTGAAGTTCAATTAACTAGCTTCTACCACAATGAGCAGTTCTTC
CDR3 protein: CSVEVQLTSFYHNEQFF
clone size: NA
D gene: NA
J gene: TRBJ2-1
V gene: TRBV29-1

CDR3 DNA: TGTGCCTGGAGGCGGGGGGGGAACACTGAAGCTTTCTTT
CDR3 protein: CAWRRGGNTEAFF
clone size: NA
D gene: NA
J gene: TRBJ1-1
V gene: TRBV30

CDR3 DNA: TGTGCCAGCAGCTTGGCGGGGGTCGGAAGCTACACCTTC
CDR3 protein: CASSLAGVGSYTF
clone size: NA
D gene: NA
J gene: TRBJ1-2
V gene: TRBV5-6

CDR3 DNA: TGTGCCAGCAGCTTAGACGTGGGGGGTCTCGAGACCCAGTACTTC
CDR3 protein: CASSLDVGGLETQYF
clone size: once
D gene: NA
J gene: TRBJ2-5
V gene: TRBV7-9

CDR3 DNA: TGTGCCAGCAGCTTGGGATCAGTTATGAACACTGAAGCTTTCTTT
CDR3 protein: CASSLGSVMNTEAFF
clone size: NA
D gene: NA
J gene: TRBJ1-1
V gene: TRBV5-6

CDR3 DNA: TGTGCCAGCAGCTCCACCCCCGGGACAGGGGCCTTTGAAGCTTTCTTT
CDR3 protein: CASSSTPGTGAFEAFF
clone size: NA
D gene: TRBD1
J gene: TRBJ1-1
V gene: TRBV11-2